The rows below give T cell receptor beta chains drawn from one sample of a study of T cells after yellow fever vaccination. TCRdb analysed the 5' RACE reads with MiXCR anew, one entry per CDR3 protein. The top ten hold over 15% of the sample, which has roughly 400,000 distinct CDR3 sequences, around 20% seen once. Sequencing was performed on PBMCs, taken before the yellow fever booster vaccination. These receptors were taken from a man aged 18 to 30 who received the YFV17D yellow fever vaccine. Each CDR3 is given with its conserved first and last residue. Each record gives: clone size, V gene, D gene, J gene, CDR3 DNA, CDR3 protein. The D gene is left open where the match is weak. The size entry is marked missing in some rows and otherwise reads once, few, many or a size class.

.,TRBV5-1,TRBD1,TRBJ2-2,TGCGCCAGCAGCTTGTTAGGACAGGGACAAGGGAGCACCTGGGAGCTGTTTTTT,CASSLLGQGQGSTWELFF
few,TRBV20-1,.,TRBJ1-1,TGCAGTGCCTGGGGACGGACGATTCCTCCCATGAGAGCTTTCTTT,CSAWGRTIPPMRAFF
.,TRBV4-1,.,TRBJ1-3,TGCGCCAGCAGCAGCGTGAGGGGCGCGACTGGAAACACCATATATTTT,CASSSVRGATGNTIYF
many,TRBV5-1,.,TRBJ2-6,TGCGCCAGCAGCTTGGGACAACTCTCTGGGGCCAACGTCCTGACTTTC,CASSLGQLSGANVLTF
many,TRBV5-1,.,TRBJ2-7,TGCGCCAGCAGCTTGGGATGGGCGTCTGGGGGGAAGGACGAGCAGTACTTC,CASSLGWASGGKDEQYF
many,TRBV12-3/TRBV12-4,.,TRBJ2-5,TGTGCCAGCAGTTTACAGGAAGAGACCCAGTACTTC,CASSLQEETQYF
.,TRBV28,.,TRBJ1-4,TGTGCCAGCACCCTTACAACTAATGAAAAACTGTTTTTT,CASTLTTNEKLFF
.,TRBV7-9,.,TRBJ2-3,TGTGCCAGCAGCTTAGCCTACAGGGATACGCAGTATTTT,CASSLAYRDTQYF
many,TRBV6-5,TRBD1,TRBJ2-7,TGTGCCAGCAGTTACTCCGGGACAGGGCGCTACGAGCAGTACTTC,CASSYSGTGRYEQYF
few,TRBV5-1,.,TRBJ2-5,TGCGCCAGCAGCTCAGAAGACCTAGCCGGAGAGACCCAGTACTTC,CASSSEDLAGETQYF